These 8 T cell receptor beta chains were sequenced from one sample in a study of T-cell reconstitution after alpha-beta-depleted transplantation in children. Preparation of the TCRbeta library involved a method that used unique molecular identifiers. TCRdb recomputed calls from the PCR reads with MiXCR, one row per CDR3 protein. The table includes 500,000 to 600,000 distinct CDR3 sequences, roughly 27% detected once. The material was PBMCs, obtained before TCRalphabeta/CD19-depleted stem cell transplant. Source of these receptors: a boy less than two years old with Wiskott-Aldrich syndrome, due to receive a stem cell transplant.

The J gene is TRBJ2-1, the V gene TRBV15, with D possibly TRBD1 on 5 matching bases. The CDR3 consists of 11 residues. Germline V CDR1 and CDR2: LNHNV, YYDKDF (reference sequence). Trimming pared 3 bases from V and 9 bases from J, leaving 6 bases between. As DNA, the CDR3 is TGTGCCACCAGCAGGGACACTGAGCAGTTCTTC. This translates into CATSRDTEQFF.

This clonotype was recorded a few times. The genes are TRBV4-2 and TRBJ2-1; 8 bases align to TRBD2. Unmatched junction bases numbered 5, after V lost 4 bases and J lost 0 bases. The germline V gene encodes CDR1 LGHNA and CDR2 YNFKEQ. The CDR3 is 16 amino acids. The CDR3 DNA reads as TGTGCCAGCAGCCTGACTAGCGTTCCCTCCTACAATGAGCAGTTCTTC. Translating gives CASSLTSVPSYNEQFF.

This clonotype was detected a few times. The chain employs TRBV20-1 and TRBJ1-5, with D tentatively TRBD1 (5 bases). Germline CDR1 reads DFQATT; CDR2 reads SNEGSKA (reference sequence). V was shortened by 3 bases and J by 4 bases, with 10 bases between the two germline ends. The CDR3 totals 13 residues. The chain's CDR3 is CSASRTPNQPQHF. The CDR3 DNA reads as TGCAGTGCTAGCCGGACACCTAATCAGCCCCAGCATTTT.

The V gene is TRBV20-1, the J gene TRBJ1-2; D unclear. V lost 0 bases, J lost 4 bases, and 12 bases lay in between. The CDR3 length is 14 residues. Per germline, CDR1 DFQATT and CDR2 SNEGSKA (reference sequence). This CDR3 is CSAREGFGVYGYTF. CDR3 bases: TGCAGTGCTAGAGAGGGGTTTGGGGTCTATGGCTACACCTTC.

V and J are TRBV6-1 and TRBJ2-7; 11 positions agree with TRBD2. The junction had 8 bases not matched to a gene; V was cut back by 3 bases and J by 7 bases. The CDR3 is 15 amino acids. Germline lookup yields CDR1 MNHNS and CDR2 SASEGT. CDR3 region: CASSEMASGRREQYF. The CDR3 DNA reads TGTGCCAGCAGTGAGATGGCTAGCGGGAGGAGAGAGCAGTACTTC.

This clonotype was picked up a small number of times. The CDR3: CATSDTGTGGDTQYF. In DNA, the CDR3 is TGTGCCACCAGTGATACCGGGACAGGAGGAGATACGCAGTATTTT. The rearrangement links TRBV24-1 to TRBJ2-3, with 8 bases lining up with TRBD1. From germline, CDR1 is KGHDR and CDR2 SFDVKD. The V segment lost 3 bases and the J segment 5 bases; nucleotides outside the gene matches: 6. The CDR3 is made up of 15 amino acids.

The chain recombines TRBV5-6 with TRBJ2-7, with D possibly TRBD1 on 6 matching bases. Germline CDR1 SGHDT, CDR2 YYEEEE. The CDR3 has 13 amino acids. Between the trimmed V and J ends, which lost 4 bases and 7 bases, there was a span of 15 bases. The DNA of the CDR3 is TGTGCCAGCAGCCGCCGGGACACAACTGAGCAGTACTTC. Its translation: CASSRRDTTEQYF.

V and J are TRBV27 and TRBJ2-3, with D possibly matching TRBD2 (5 bases). CDR1 is MNHEY, CDR2 SMNVEV, per germline (reference sequence). V gave up 0 bases and J gave up 2 bases, with 9 bases separating them. This CDR3 has 15 amino acids. The CDR3 coding sequence is TGTGCCAGCAGTTTATCGGCTCGGGACACAGATACGCAGTATTTT. Translation gives CASSLSARDTDTQYF.